This paragraph reports one TCR beta chain. Its antigen remains unknown. Germline values: CDR1 SGHTA, CDR2 FQGNSA. V dropped 5 bases and J dropped 17 bases, with 16 bases sitting between them. The CDR3 is 12 amino acids. The data derive from a study of graft-versus-host responses after intestinal transplantation. Study-level background: Multivisceral, liver-intestinal, or isolated intestinal grafts went to recipients. Every recipient underwent anti-thymocyte globulin induction, then tacrolimus and steroids for roughly 3 years.

Study findings and constraints: Marrow from the recipient contained GvH clones, some of which had appeared first in ileum or blood.

This table comes from immunoSEQ multiplex PCR, and its TCRdb copy is limited to in-frame clones, with some not included. Of about 38,000 clones listed, around 83% were seen once; the top ten hold 3.5%. The V gene is TRBV7-2, the J gene TRBJ1-6; D not resolved. The material sequenced was PBMCs, taken 1070 days after transplant. This clonotype originated in a human patient who received an intestinal transplant, so some T cells may come from the graft donor. The CDR3 spells CASSHREGTVHF. The CDR3 bases are TGTGCCAGCAGCCACCGGGAAGGCACAGTCCACTTT.